The present entry profiles one T cell receptor beta chain with its context. What it binds is unknown. J was trimmed by 5 bases and V by 1 base; bases with no gene match: 8. Germline CDR1 is SGHTA and CDR2 is FQGNSA. The CDR3 length is 16 residues. Some clones are missing from TCRdb's copy, which holds only in-frame ones; the method was immunoSEQ multiplex PCR. The data contain 75,000 to 90,000 clones, approximately 84% of them seen just once; the ten biggest clones take up less than 9.5%. These data originate in a study of OX40 agonist ivuxolimab in advanced cancers. Study-level information: Of mixed ages from roughly 23 to 85 and averaging roughly 66 years, the group was around 78% male. Enrollees could have had prior anti-PD-1, anti-PD-L1 or anti-CTLA-4 therapy, which 40% had received.

Findings and caveats of the study: Mean expanded clone counts were higher in CD8+ than CD4+ T cells. At 0.1 to 3.0 mg/kg and by week 6, CD4+ and CD8+ T cells in the blood had expanded clonally.

Sequencing used CD4+ or CD8+ T cells sorted from blood, obtained in a trial of the OX40 agonist ivuxolimab. This clonotype originated in an adult with an advanced solid tumor such as melanoma, head and neck, liver or kidney cancer. The chain uses TRBV7-2 and TRBJ1-1, with TRBD1 matching 9 bases. The CDR3 protein is CASSLGPTGGGTEAFF. The DNA of the CDR3 is TGTGCCAGCAGCTTAGGTCCCACAGGGGGCGGAACTGAAGCTTTCTTT. Filled out from reference TRBV7-2 and TRBJ1-1, the complete variable domain reads GAGVSQSPSNKVTEKGKDVELRCDPISGHTALYWYRQSLGQGLEFLIYFQGNSAPDKSGLPSDRFSAERTGGSVSTLTIQRTQQEDSAVYLCASSLGPTGGGTEAFFGQGTRLTVV.